Following are 23 T cell receptor beta chains from one sample sequenced in a study of vaccination and CD4 T cells after COVID-19. The Oncomine TCR Beta short-read assay sequenced DNA from cultured CD4+ T cells. MiXCR was run by TCRdb on the PCR reads, yielding one entry per CDR3 protein. The data contain approximately 19,000 distinct CDR3 sequences, roughly 55% of them seen just once; the ten biggest clones take up around a sixth. Treatment of the sample: roughly nine-day PBMC culture with coronavirus spike peptide pools or control peptides (ViraFEST assay). The antigens of these receptors remain unknown. Here the sequenced sample was CD4+ T cells from blood, cultured in vitro, taken before SARS-CoV-2 vaccination. These receptor sequences come from a human donor who had recovered from COVID-19.

The chain recombines TRBV7-2 with TRBJ2-5, with a weak D call TRBD1 (6 bases). V was clipped by 5 bases and J by 4 bases, with 11 bases between them. This CDR3 region has 13 residues. Germline values: CDR1 SGHTA, CDR2 FQGNSA. The CDR3 bases are TGTGCCAGCAGCGGCGGACAGCCAGAGACCCAGTACTTC. Residues: CASSGGQPETQYF.

The chain recombines TRBV20-1 with TRBJ1-2; D is possibly TRBD1 (5 bases). V lost 3 bases and J 3 bases, leaving 26 bases between the germline ends. The CDR3 has 18 amino acids. The germline V gene encodes CDR1 DFQATT and CDR2 SNEGSKA (reference sequence). CDR3 protein: CSASYGTPISPRYYGYTF. DNA for the CDR3: TGCAGTGCTAGTTACGGGACCCCAATCAGCCCCCGATACTATGGCTACACCTTC.

The V gene is TRBV6-1, the J gene TRBJ2-1, with TRBD2 matching over 9 bases. Germline V CDR1 and CDR2: MNHNS, SASEGT. The CDR3 extends over 17 amino acids. The V and J ends lost 6 bases and 2 bases, in that order; junction bases with no gene match: 11. This CDR3 is CASRDRRLADTYNEQFF. The CDR3 nucleotides read TGTGCCAGCAGAGACCGTAGACTAGCGGACACCTACAATGAGCAGTTCTTC.

The V call is TRBV5-6, the J call TRBJ2-2; 10 bases are a match to TRBD1. CDR3 length: 17 amino acids. V shed 5 bases and J 8 bases; nucleotides not matched to a gene: 15. Germline-derived CDR1 and CDR2 are SGHDT and YYEEEE. The CDR3: CASRKLGTGASEGELFF. DNA for the CDR3: TGTGCCAGCAGGAAACTGGGGACAGGGGCATCCGAGGGGGAGCTGTTTTTT.

CDR3 nucleotides: TGTGCCAGCAGTCCGGACCCTGGAACAGATACGCAGTATTTT. This encodes CASSPDPGTDTQYF. J is TRBJ2-3 and V is TRBV7-2; D is undetermined. Deletions cut 6 bases from V and 3 bases from J, with 13 bases between. The CDR3 has 14 amino acids. Germline-derived CDR1 and CDR2 are SGHTA and FQGNSA.

The V gene is TRBV7-2, the J gene TRBJ2-5; maybe TRBD2 (5 bases). This CDR3 spans 16 amino acids. V was cut by 6 bases and J by 0 bases, with 17 bases left in between. Germline V gene lookup returns CDR1 SGHTA and CDR2 FQGNSA. CDR3 sequence (DNA): TGTGCCAGCAGTTGGACCGGTCCGGGGAACCAAGAGACCCAGTACTTC. Protein product: CASSWTGPGNQETQYF.

The chain joins TRBV20-1 to TRBJ2-7; the D gene could be TRBD1 or TRBD2 (6 bases each). This CDR3 spans 13 amino acids. V shed 5 bases and J shed 6 bases, with 17 bases lying between them. CDR1 and CDR2 (germline): DFQATT, SNEGSKA (reference sequence). The CDR3 spells CSASPGGRGEQYF. The CDR3 DNA reads as TGCAGTGCTTCCCCCGGGGGCCGTGGCGAGCAGTACTTC.

This clonotype occurred a few times. The V gene is TRBV20-1, the J gene TRBJ1-5, with unresolved D. The CDR3 spans 14 residues. V was cut by 3 bases and J by 5 bases, with 14 bases left in between. From germline, CDR1 is DFQATT and CDR2 SNEGSKA (reference sequence). CDR3 DNA: TGCAGTGCTAGTCTTTTCGGGAAGGATCAGCCCCAGCATTTT. This gives the protein CSASLFGKDQPQHF.

This chain connects TRBV5-1 to TRBJ1-6, with unresolved D. V was pared by 2 bases and J by 6 bases, with 6 bases between. This CDR3 is built from 13 residues. The V gene's germline CDR1 is SGHRS and CDR2 YFSETQ. CDR3 region: CASSFWGNSPLHF. Written as DNA, the CDR3 is TGCGCCAGCAGCTTTTGGGGTAATTCACCCCTCCACTTT.

This sequence joins TRBV27 and TRBJ2-3; D not certain. The germline V and J ends were trimmed by 3 bases and 0 bases, with 13 bases remaining between them. Germline loops: CDR1 MNHEY, CDR2 SMNVEV (reference sequence). This CDR3 spans 16 amino acids. In nucleotides, the CDR3 is TGTGCCAGCAGTTTTTCACTCCCAGGCAGCACAGATACGCAGTATTTT. It codes for CASSFSLPGSTDTQYF.

CDR3 DNA: TGTGCCACCAGTGGTTCGTCCGGGACTAGCGCCTACAATGAGCAGTTCTTC. It is translated as CATSGSSGTSAYNEQFF. The chain carries TRBV24-1 and TRBJ2-1; 10 nucleotides align to TRBD2. Germline V gene data show CDR1 as KGHDR and CDR2 as SFDVKD. Trimming took 5 bases from V and 2 from J; bases not matched to a gene: 8. The CDR3 sequence is 17 residues long.

The chain couples TRBV11-1 to TRBJ1-2; 7 bases fit TRBD1. Germline V lookup: CDR1 SGHAT, CDR2 FQDESV (reference sequence). This CDR3 is built from 17 residues. V shed 2 bases, J shed 5 bases, and the junction held 14 bases outside the gene matches. In DNA form, the CDR3 reads TGTGCCAGCAGCTTACTCTCCGGGACAGAGAGCCCTTATGGCTACACCTTC. Encoded protein: CASSLLSGTESPYGYTF.

In this sample, this clonotype turned up a few times. V usage is TRBV6-1 and J usage is TRBJ2-1; the match to TRBD2 covers 16 bases. Trimming cost V 5 bases and J 9 bases; bases outside gene matches: 13. Germline V gene lookup returns CDR1 MNHNS and CDR2 SASEGT. The CDR3 spans 18 residues. The CDR3 bases are TGTGCCAGCAGTCGGGAACCGGGACTAGCGGGGGGGCGGAGTGAGCAGTTCTTC. Amino acids: CASSREPGLAGGRSEQFF.

The V and J genes are TRBV19 and TRBJ2-3; D call uncertain. V lost 4 bases to trimming and J lost 2 bases, with 10 bases between them. The germline V gene encodes CDR1 LNHDA and CDR2 SQIVND (reference sequence). The CDR3 extends over 14 amino acids. The CDR3 nucleotides read TGTGCCAGTAGTAGGGGATCACACACAGATACGCAGTATTTT. It codes for CASSRGSHTDTQYF.

The chain combines TRBV7-8 with TRBJ2-5; D is ambiguous. The germline V gene has CDR1 SGHVS and CDR2 FQNEAQ. The V end lost 4 bases, the J end lost 5 bases, and 8 bases lay between the germline ends. The CDR3 contains 12 residues. CDR3: CASSSSGETQYF. The CDR3, as DNA: TGTGCCAGCAGCTCTAGTGGGGAGACCCAGTACTTC.

This clonotype was detected only a few times. This chain uses TRBV11-3 with TRBJ1-1, with D perhaps matching TRBD1 (6 bases). The CDR3 has 15 amino acids. V was cut by 4 bases and J by 5 bases, with 17 bases left in between. Germline CDR1 reads SGHNT; CDR2 reads YENEEA. This CDR3 reads CASSSPGKGGTEAFF. The CDR3 coding sequence is TGTGCCAGCAGCTCACCCGGGAAGGGGGGGACTGAAGCTTTCTTT.

The rearrangement uses TRBV7-2 and TRBJ2-7; possibly TRBD2 for D (5 bases). The end of the DNA fits TRBJ2-5 better, so the J call may be wrong. The CDR3 totals 13 residues. From germline, CDR1 is SGHTA and CDR2 FQGNSA. The DNA of the CDR3 is TGTGCCAGCAGCTTATCCGCGGGAGAGACCCAGTACTTC. It yields the protein CASSLSAGETQYF.

This clonotype was seen a few times. V gene TRBV7-2 combines with J gene TRBJ1-2; TRBD1 might be the D (6 bases). The CDR3 covers 16 residues. Germline lookup yields CDR1 SGHTA and CDR2 FQGNSA. Trimming cost V 5 bases and J 4 bases, with 20 bases left between them. CDR3 sequence (DNA): TGTGCCAGCAGCCAAGGGCGGGGGGCAGCGGGCTATGGCTACACCTTC. This codes for CASSQGRGAAGYGYTF.

The rearrangement joins TRBV7-3 to TRBJ1-2, with no clear D. The CDR3 is 17 residues long. Per the germline V gene, CDR1 is SGHTA and CDR2 is FQGTGA. V dropped 5 bases and J dropped 0 bases, with 19 bases sitting between them. The CDR3 coding sequence is TGTGCCAGCAGCGGCCAAATCCGGACGGGTGCTAACTATGGCTACACCTTC. This encodes CASSGQIRTGANYGYTF.

V gene TRBV28 combines with J gene TRBJ2-7; 11 positions agree with TRBD2. V dropped 1 base and J dropped 7; count of bases not matched to a gene: 12. The germline gives CDR1 MDHEN, CDR2 SYDVKM. The CDR3 has 17 residues. As DNA, the CDR3 is TGTGCCAGCAGTTTATACGCCGGTTCTAGCGGGAGGAATGAGCAGTACTTC. Protein sequence: CASSLYAGSSGRNEQYF.

This clonotype was counted a few times. This sequence joins TRBV28 and TRBJ2-5, with 8 bases identical to TRBD2. Germline V gene lookup returns CDR1 MDHEN and CDR2 SYDVKM. The CDR3 consists of 15 residues. V trimming: 6 bases; J trimming: 5 bases; junction bases outside the gene matches: 11. The CDR3: CASRPAGGAGETQYF. CDR3 in DNA: TGTGCCAGCAGACCCGCCGGGGGGGCGGGGGAGACCCAGTACTTC.

The chain employs TRBV27 and TRBJ1-6, with D unresolved. The CDR3 has 15 residues. The germline gives CDR1 MNHEY, CDR2 SMNVEV (reference sequence). Trimming left V 5 bases short and J 7 bases short, with 15 bases between. The CDR3 region is CASSPGPRENSPLHF. The CDR3 DNA sequence: TGTGCCAGCAGTCCCGGGCCGAGGGAGAATTCACCCCTCCACTTT.

This clonotype was recorded a few times. The V and J genes are TRBV7-2 and TRBJ1-1; D is unresolved. Trimming cost V 5 bases and J 4 bases, with 11 bases left between them. The CDR3 spans 13 residues. CDR1 and CDR2 (germline): SGHTA, FQGNSA. The CDR3 is CASSPQSPTEAFF. CDR3 nucleotides: TGTGCCAGCAGCCCGCAGTCCCCCACTGAAGCTTTCTTT.